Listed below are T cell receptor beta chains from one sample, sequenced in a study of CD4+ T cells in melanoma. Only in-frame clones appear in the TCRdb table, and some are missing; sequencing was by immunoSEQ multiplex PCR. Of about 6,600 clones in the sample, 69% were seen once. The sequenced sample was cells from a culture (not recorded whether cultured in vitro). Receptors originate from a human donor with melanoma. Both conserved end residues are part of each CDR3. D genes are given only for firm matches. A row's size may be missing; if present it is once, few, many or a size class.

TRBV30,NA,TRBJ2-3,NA,CAWSRADTQYF,TGTGCCTGGAGTAGGGCGGATACGCAGTATTTT
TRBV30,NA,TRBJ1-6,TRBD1,CAWSVSQGGSPLHF,TGTGCCTGGAGTGTAAGTCAGGGGGGTTCACCCCTCCACTTT
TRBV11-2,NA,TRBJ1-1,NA,CASSLFGTEAFF,TGTGCCAGCAGCTTGTTTGGCACTGAAGCTTTCTTT
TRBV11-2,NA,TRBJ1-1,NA,CASSYANGGWDTEAFF,TGTGCCAGCAGCTATGCGAACGGGGGCTGGGACACTGAAGCTTTCTTT
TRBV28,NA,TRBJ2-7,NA,CASSFSSYEQYF,TGTGCCAGCAGTTTCAGCTCCTACGAGCAGTACTTC
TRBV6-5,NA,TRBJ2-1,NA,CASSYGVYNEQFF,TGTGCCAGCAGTTACGGCGTGTACAATGAGCAGTTCTTC
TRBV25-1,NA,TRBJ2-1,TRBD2,CASSELGGNNEQFF,TGTGCCAGCAGTGAATTGGGAGGGAACAATGAGCAGTTCTTC
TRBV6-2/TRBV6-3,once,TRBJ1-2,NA,CASSYSGGINYGYTF,TGTGCCAGCAGTTACTCGGGCGGAATTAACTATGGCTACACCTTC
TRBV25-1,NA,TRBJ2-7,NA,CASSEYYAERLNEQYF,TGTGCCAGCAGTGAATATTACGCAGAACGCCTGAACGAGCAGTACTTC
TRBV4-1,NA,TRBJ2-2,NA,CASSLRPGSDTGELFF,TGCGCCAGCAGCCTCCGCCCGGGGTCCGACACCGGGGAGCTGTTTTTT
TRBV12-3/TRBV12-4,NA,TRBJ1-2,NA,CASSFSLPDGYTF,TGTGCCAGCAGTTTTTCACTTCCCGATGGCTACACCTTC
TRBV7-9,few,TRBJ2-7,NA,CASSLARDYEQYF,TGTGCCAGCAGCTTAGCAAGGGACTACGAGCAGTACTTC
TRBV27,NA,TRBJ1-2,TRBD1,CASSFLGQGARDGYTF,TGTGCCAGCAGTTTCCTCGGACAGGGGGCCAGGGATGGCTACACCTTC
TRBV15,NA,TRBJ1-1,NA,CATSRENLFWPNTEAFF,TGTGCCACCAGCAGAGAGAATTTGTTTTGGCCGAACACTGAAGCTTTCTTT
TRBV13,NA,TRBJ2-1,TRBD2,CASSFRRGLLSYNEQFF,TGTGCCAGCAGCTTCCGACGGGGACTACTCTCCTACAATGAGCAGTTCTTC
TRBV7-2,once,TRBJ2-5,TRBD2,CASAENVLAGRETQYF,TGTGCCAGCGCGGAGAATGTACTAGCGGGGAGAGAGACCCAGTACTTC
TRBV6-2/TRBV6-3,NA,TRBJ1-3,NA,CASSYQRGLSGNTIYF,TGTGCCAGCAGTTACCAACGGGGACTCTCTGGAAACACCATATATTTT
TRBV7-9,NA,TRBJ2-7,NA,CASSLPRDTYEQYF,TGTGCCAGCAGTTTACCCAGGGACACCTACGAGCAGTACTTC
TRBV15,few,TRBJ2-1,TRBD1,CATSRDPGRGNEQFF,TGTGCCACCAGCAGAGATCCGGGCAGGGGGAATGAGCAGTTCTTC
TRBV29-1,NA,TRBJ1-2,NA,CSVVTGNGYTF,TGCAGCGTTGTAACTGGTAATGGCTACACCTTC
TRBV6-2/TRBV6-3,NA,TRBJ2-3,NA,CASSPPMVFADTQYF,TGTGCCAGCAGTCCCCCTATGGTCTTTGCAGATACGCAGTATTTT
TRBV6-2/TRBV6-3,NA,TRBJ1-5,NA,CASSSPGRNQPQHF,TGTGCCAGCAGTTCCCCGGGGCGCAATCAGCCCCAGCATTTT
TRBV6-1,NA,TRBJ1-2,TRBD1,CASSERTGTLANYGYTF,TGTGCCAGCAGTGAAAGGACAGGGACGTTAGCTAACTATGGCTACACCTTC
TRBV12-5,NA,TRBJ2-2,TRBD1,CASGLVIGTGANTGELFF,TGTGCTAGTGGTTTGGTAATCGGGACAGGGGCTAACACCGGGGAGCTGTTTTTT
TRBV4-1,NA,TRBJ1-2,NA,CASSQESLLRGYGYTF,TGCGCCAGCAGCCAAGAGTCGCTCTTAAGGGGCTATGGCTACACCTTC
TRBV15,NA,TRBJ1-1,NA,CATSRVFEGETEAFF,TGTGCCACCAGCAGAGTTTTTGAGGGGGAGACTGAAGCTTTCTTT
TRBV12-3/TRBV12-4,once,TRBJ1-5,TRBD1,CASSTGQQPQHF,TGTGCCAGCAGCACGGGACAGCAGCCCCAGCATTTT
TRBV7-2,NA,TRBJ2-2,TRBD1,CASSLSDRVTGELFF,TGTGCCAGCAGCTTAAGCGACAGGGTCACCGGGGAGCTGTTTTTT
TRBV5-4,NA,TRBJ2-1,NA,CASSPGRADYNEQFF,TGTGCCAGCAGCCCCGGCAGGGCGGACTACAATGAGCAGTTCTTC
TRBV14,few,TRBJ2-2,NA,CASSPTRLNTGELFF,TGTGCCAGCAGCCCAACTCGGTTGAACACCGGGGAGCTGTTTTTT
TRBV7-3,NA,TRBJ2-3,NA,CASSLMGAGDTQYF,TGTGCCAGCAGCTTAATGGGGGCTGGGGATACGCAGTATTTT
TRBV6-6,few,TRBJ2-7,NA,CASSSGPYEQYF,TGTGCCAGCAGTTCCGGGCCCTACGAGCAGTACTTC
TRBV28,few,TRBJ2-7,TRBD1,CASSAGQGYEQYF,TGTGCCAGCAGTGCGGGACAGGGCTACGAGCAGTACTTC
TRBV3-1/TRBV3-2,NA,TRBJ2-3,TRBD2,CASSQELAGGRDTQYF,TGTGCCAGCAGCCAAGAACTAGCGGGGGGGCGAGATACGCAGTATTTT
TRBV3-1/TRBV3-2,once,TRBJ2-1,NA,CASSHRGDSSYNEQFF,TGTGCCAGCAGCCATCGAGGGGATAGCTCCTACAATGAGCAGTTCTTC
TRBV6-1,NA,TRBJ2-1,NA,CASSGLGGPYNEQFF,TGTGCCAGCAGTGGCCTGGGGGGTCCCTACAATGAGCAGTTCTTC
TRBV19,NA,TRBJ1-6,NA,CASSIQTVNSPLHF,TGTGCCAGTAGTATACAGACTGTTAATTCACCCCTCCACTTT
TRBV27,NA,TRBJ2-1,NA,CASSRHRSDSYNEQFF,TGTGCCAGCAGCCGACACAGGTCCGACTCCTACAATGAGCAGTTCTTC
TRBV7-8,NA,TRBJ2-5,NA,CASSQVETQYF,TGTGCCAGCAGCCAAGTGGAGACCCAGTACTTC
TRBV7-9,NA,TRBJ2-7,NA,CASSRGITVYEQYF,TGTGCCAGCAGCCGCGGGATAACGGTTTACGAGCAGTACTTC
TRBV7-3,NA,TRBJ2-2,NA,CASSSDYNTGELFF,TGTGCCAGCAGCTCGGACTATAACACCGGGGAGCTGTTTTTT
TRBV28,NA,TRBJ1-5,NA,CASRSGIVGNQPQHF,TGTGCCAGCAGGTCGGGGATCGTCGGCAATCAGCCCCAGCATTTT
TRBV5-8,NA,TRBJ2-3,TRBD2,CASSLEPSGGTRTDTQYF,TGTGCCAGCAGCTTGGAGCCTAGCGGGGGAACCCGCACAGATACGCAGTATTTT
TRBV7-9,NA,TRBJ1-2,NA,CASSSTTGSLNGYTF,TGTGCCAGCAGCTCCACTACAGGGTCTCTTAATGGCTACACCTTC
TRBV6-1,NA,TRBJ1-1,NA,CASSETMNFVAEAFF,TGTGCCAGCAGTGAAACTATGAACTTCGTGGCAGAAGCTTTCTTT
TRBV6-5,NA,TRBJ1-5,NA,CASSGGFSNQPQHF,TGTGCCAGCAGCGGTGGGTTTAGCAATCAGCCCCAGCATTTT
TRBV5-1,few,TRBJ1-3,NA,CASSLVGDRSAGNTIYF,TGCGCCAGCAGCTTGGTGGGAGACAGATCAGCTGGAAACACCATATATTTT
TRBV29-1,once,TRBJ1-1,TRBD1,CSVRGGAGEAFF,TGCAGCGTTAGAGGGGGCGCGGGTGAAGCTTTCTTT
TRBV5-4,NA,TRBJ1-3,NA,CASSDYRAGNTIYF,TGTGCCAGCAGCGATTACAGGGCTGGAAACACCATATATTTT
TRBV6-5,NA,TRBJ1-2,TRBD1,CASSPRDRVLSYTF,TGTGCCAGCAGTCCCCGGGACAGGGTTTTGAGCTACACCTTC